The 29 T cell receptor beta chains presented below share a single source sample, sequenced in a study of blood T cell repertoires in COVID-19. Repertoires were generated with immunoSEQ multiplex PCR, while TCRdb's copy carries only in-frame clones and drops some. The sample has 53,000 or so clones, around nine tenths seen once. The sample was peripheral blood. These receptor sequences come from a man older than 75 with acute or convalescent COVID-19.

The V and J genes are TRBV11-2 and TRBJ2-2; D is unclear. V was clipped by 2 bases and J by 8 bases, with 9 bases between them. Germline V lookup: CDR1 SGHAT, CDR2 FQNNGV. The CDR3 has 13 amino acids. The chain's CDR3 is CASSLSGYGELFF. CDR3 in DNA: TGTGCCAGCAGCTTATCCGGGTATGGGGAGCTGTTTTTT. The whole variable domain, filled in from reference TRBV11-2 and TRBJ2-2, reads EAGVAQSPRYKIIEKRQSVAFWCNPISGHATLYWYQQILGQGPKLLIQFQNNGVVDDSQLPKDRFSAERLKGVDSTLKIQPAKLEDSAVYLCASSLSGYGELFFGEGSRLTVL.

The rearrangement joins TRBV18 to TRBJ2-1; 13 bases fit TRBD2. V gave up 6 bases and J gave up 3 bases; unmatched junction bases: 5. This CDR3 is 16 amino acids long. CDR1 is KGHSH, CDR2 LQKENI, per germline. CDR3 region: CASSPGLAGNYNEQFF. The CDR3 coding sequence is TGTGCCAGCTCGCCGGGACTAGCGGGGAACTACAATGAGCAGTTCTTC.

This clone was recorded once. V and J are TRBV27 and TRBJ1-6; unclear D gene. The CDR3 is 14 amino acids. Germline CDR1 MNHEY, CDR2 SMNVEV (reference sequence). Between the trimmed V and J ends, which lost 6 bases and 0 bases, there was a span of 6 bases. CDR3: CASRLSSYNSPLHF. The CDR3 DNA is TGTGCCAGCAGGCTAAGCTCCTATAATTCACCCCTCCACTTT.

The genes are TRBV5-1 and TRBJ2-1, with TRBD1 matching over 9 bases. CDR3 length equals 15 residues. Germline-derived CDR1 and CDR2 are SGHRS and YFSETQ. Trimming took 4 bases from V and 3 from J; bases not matched to a gene: 5. CDR3 amino acids: CASSGNRGLYNEQFF. In nucleotides, the CDR3 is TGCGCCAGCAGCGGCAACAGGGGGCTCTACAATGAGCAGTTCTTC.

CDR3 region: CASSSPTGGENTEAFF. The CDR3 nucleotides are TGTGCCAGCAGCTCCCCGACAGGGGGGGAGAACACTGAAGCTTTCTTT. The V call is TRBV5-6, the J call TRBJ1-1, with 9 nucleotides matching TRBD1. CDR1 SGHDT and CDR2 YYEEEE come from the germline V gene. This CDR3 contains 16 residues. With V trimmed by 3 bases and J by 1 base, 7 bases remained unmatched.

V usage is TRBV30 and J usage is TRBJ2-2; 9 nucleotides align to TRBD2. The CDR3 runs to 17 residues. CDR1 and CDR2 (germline): GTSNPN, SVGIG (reference sequence). Trimming at V came to 2 bases and at J to 0 bases, leaving 7 bases not matched to a gene. The CDR3 here is CAWSYGTSRTNTGELFF. In DNA, the CDR3 is TGTGCCTGGAGTTACGGGACTAGCCGGACGAACACCGGGGAGCTGTTTTTT.

This chain connects TRBV5-4 to TRBJ2-7; TRBD2 aligns across 13 bases. Losses at the gene ends were 5 bases for V and 3 bases for J; bases not matched to a gene: 11. This CDR3 region has 17 residues. CDR1 and CDR2 (germline): SGHNT, YYREEE (reference sequence). Here the CDR3 reads CASSRSPGLAGLYEQYF. The CDR3 DNA sequence: TGTGCCAGCAGTCGTTCCCCGGGACTAGCGGGGCTCTACGAGCAGTACTTC.

Here the CDR3 reads CASSLGTGDYGYTF. The CDR3 DNA follows: TGTGCCAGCAGCTTAGGGACAGGGGACTATGGCTACACCTTC. J is TRBJ1-2 and V is TRBV7-2, with 9 bases lining up with TRBD1. Germline V lookup: CDR1 SGHTA, CDR2 FQGNSA. V lost 1 base, J lost 3 bases, and 0 bases stayed unmatched. CDR3 length: 14 amino acids.

This chain uses TRBV2 with TRBJ1-2; TRBD1 is a possible D gene (5 bases). Germline V lookup: CDR1 SNHLY, CDR2 FYNNEI. The CDR3 length is 11 residues. V was trimmed by 7 bases and J by 10 bases, leaving 13 bases between them. The CDR3 protein is CASTLGASYTF. The CDR3 nucleotides are TGTGCCAGCACCTTAGGGGCCTCCTACACCTTC.

The chain carries TRBV28 and TRBJ1-3; D possibly corresponds to TRBD1 (5 bases). The germline V and J ends were trimmed by 0 bases and 3 bases, with 6 bases remaining between them. Germline values: CDR1 MDHEN, CDR2 SYDVKM. The CDR3 sequence is 14 residues long. CDR3 sequence: CASSLWGRGNTIYF. In DNA form, the CDR3 reads TGTGCCAGCAGTTTATGGGGGCGTGGAAACACCATATATTTT.

The rearrangement uses TRBV7-2 and TRBJ2-1, with 11 bases aligning to TRBD1. Per the germline V gene, CDR1 is SGHTA and CDR2 is FQGNSA. V lost 5 bases to trimming and J lost 12 bases; unmatched junction nucleotides: 12. The CDR3 contains 15 residues. CDR3 residues: CASSRGQGVRDWQFF. The CDR3 DNA reads TGTGCCAGCAGCCGGGGACAGGGGGTCCGGGATTGGCAGTTCTTC.

The chain's CDR3 is CASSDPGLAGGQETQYF. CDR3 DNA: TGTGCCAGCAGCGACCCCGGACTAGCGGGGGGGCAGGAGACCCAGTACTTC. The chain recombines TRBV5-4 with TRBJ2-5; the match to TRBD2 covers 15 bases. The CDR3 loop spans 17 amino acids. Germline V gives CDR1 SGHNT, CDR2 YYREEE (reference sequence). V lost 4 bases, J lost 5 bases, and 9 bases stayed unmatched. Variable domain in full (rest from reference TRBV5-4 and TRBJ2-5): ETGVTQSPTHLIKTRGQQVTLRCSSQSGHNTVSWYQQALGQGPQFIFQYYREEENGRGNFPPRFSGLQFPNYSSELNVNALELDDSALYLCASSDPGLAGGQETQYFGPGTRLLVL.

V usage is TRBV2 and J usage is TRBJ1-1, with D perhaps matching TRBD1 (6 bases). V was clipped by 1 base and J by 1 base, with 7 bases between them. Germline CDR1 reads SNHLY; CDR2 reads FYNNEI. The CDR3 length is 14 residues. CDR3 in DNA: TGTGCCAGCAGTGAAGGGACAGCGAACACTGAAGCTTTCTTT. Amino acid sequence: CASSEGTANTEAFF.

The sample holds one count of this clone. The V and J genes are TRBV6-2 or TRBV6-3 and TRBJ1-1; maybe TRBD1 (5 bases). The ends were cut back, 0 bases at V and 7 bases at J, with 21 bases in the middle. The CDR3 contains 17 residues. Germline CDR1 reads MNHEY; CDR2 reads SVGEGT. The CDR3 spells CASSYSGLGRHRLEAFF. CDR3 nucleotides: TGTGCCAGCAGTTACTCGGGACTTGGACGGCACCGCCTTGAAGCTTTCTTT.

This chain uses TRBV7-9 with TRBJ1-5; tentative D call: TRBD1 (6 bases). Germline lookup yields CDR1 SEHNR and CDR2 FQNEAQ (reference sequence). The V end was cut by 1 base, the J end by 7 bases, with 8 bases between. The CDR3 totals 13 residues. The CDR3 region is CASSLDRAQPQHF. CDR3 nucleotide sequence: TGTGCCAGCAGCTTAGACAGGGCCCAGCCCCAGCATTTT.

The chain joins TRBV11-2 to TRBJ2-1, with D possibly TRBD2 on 6 matching bases. The V and J ends lost 3 bases and 6 bases respectively, with 15 bases between them. The germline V gene encodes CDR1 SGHAT and CDR2 FQNNGV. The CDR3 spans 15 residues. CDR3 coding DNA: TGTGCCAGCAGCTTGTCCGGCGGGGCCCTCAATGAGCAGTTCTTC. This gives the protein CASSLSGGALNEQFF.

V and J are TRBV2 and TRBJ2-3; 9 bases match TRBD1. V trimming: 7 bases; J trimming: 4 bases; junction bases outside the gene matches: 6. The germline V gene has CDR1 SNHLY and CDR2 FYNNEI. The CDR3 is made up of 14 amino acids. The CDR3 loop is CASKRNRGPDTQYF. CDR3 DNA: TGTGCCAGCAAGAGGAACAGGGGGCCAGATACGCAGTATTTT.

The chain links TRBV28 to TRBJ1-2; D is unclear. V was cut by 2 bases and J by 8 bases, with 12 bases left in between. From germline, CDR1 is MDHEN and CDR2 SYDVKM. This CDR3 has 13 residues. Written as DNA, the CDR3 is TGTGCCAGCAGTTTAGCGGATCCCTGGGGCTACACCTTC. It codes for CASSLADPWGYTF.

This chain uses TRBV28 with TRBJ1-3; D perhaps matches TRBD1 (5 bases). Germline CDR1 is MDHEN and CDR2 is SYDVKM. CDR3 size: 15 residues. The V end was cut by 5 bases, the J end by 0 bases, with 11 bases between. CDR3 residues: CASSAGLNSGNTIYF. DNA of the CDR3: TGTGCCAGCAGTGCAGGGTTGAACTCTGGAAACACCATATATTTT.

The genes are TRBV5-1 and TRBJ1-4, with a tentative D call TRBD1 (5 bases). V lost 4 bases, J lost 6 bases, and 13 bases lay in between. The CDR3 sequence is 14 residues long. Germline-derived CDR1 and CDR2 are SGHRS and YFSETQ. As DNA, the CDR3 is TGCGCCAGCAGCCCGGCGGGGCACTATGAAAAACTGTTTTTT. This sequence encodes CASSPAGHYEKLFF.

V and J are TRBV6-5 and TRBJ1-1; D is unresolved. The CDR3 is made up of 13 amino acids. Germline CDR1 is MNHEY and CDR2 is SVGAGI. V shed 0 bases and J shed 2 bases, with 4 bases lying between them. The chain's CDR3 is CASSYSSNTEAFF. The DNA of the CDR3 is TGTGCCAGCAGTTACTCTAGCAACACTGAAGCTTTCTTT.

The V gene is TRBV29-1, the J gene TRBJ1-3, with a possible D match to TRBD1 (5 bases). The V gene's germline CDR1 is SQVTM and CDR2 ANQGSEA. This CDR3 has 14 amino acids. V shed 3 bases and J shed 0 bases, with 9 bases lying between them. CDR3 amino acids: CSVDGGFSGNTIYF. The CDR3 DNA reads as TGCAGCGTTGACGGGGGGTTCTCTGGAAACACCATATATTTT.

The chain uses TRBV18 and TRBJ2-5; perhaps TRBD1 as D (6 bases). CDR1 is KGHSH and CDR2 is LQKENI in the germline V gene. The CDR3 extends over 15 amino acids. Trimming pared 2 bases from V and 0 bases from J, leaving 10 bases between. This chain's CDR3 is CASSPRGTHQETQYF. DNA for the CDR3: TGTGCCAGCTCACCAAGGGGGACACACCAAGAGACCCAGTACTTC.

This chain joins TRBV2 and TRBJ2-3; D might be TRBD2 (5 bases). Trimming took off 8 bases at V and 0 bases at J, with 12 bases between the two ends. The CDR3 is 14 residues long. Per the germline V gene, CDR1 is SNHLY and CDR2 is FYNNEI. In DNA form, the CDR3 reads TGTGCCAGCTGGGGAGCAATTAGCACAGATACGCAGTATTTT. It encodes CASWGAISTDTQYF. The whole variable domain, filled in from reference TRBV2 and TRBJ2-3, reads EPEVTQTPSHQVTQMGQEVILRCVPISNHLYFYWYRQILGQKVEFLVSFYNNEISEKSEIFDDQFSVERPDGSNFTLKIRSTKLEDSAMYFCASWGAISTDTQYFGPGTRLTVL.

This sequence joins TRBV6-5 and TRBJ2-5, with 11 nucleotides matching TRBD2. From germline, CDR1 is MNHEY and CDR2 SVGAGI. This CDR3 is 16 amino acids long. V was clipped by 0 bases and J by 2 bases; unmatched bases: 2. The CDR3 DNA sequence: TGTGCCAGCAGTTACTCACTAGCGGGGGCACAAGAGACCCAGTACTTC. Translated, it gives CASSYSLAGAQETQYF.

Worth noting for this clone: The sample contains more than one DNA sequence encoding this CDR3. The chain recombines TRBV5-1 with TRBJ2-3; TRBD2 matches 8 bases. Trimming cost V 1 base and J 3 bases; bases outside gene matches: 1. This CDR3 comprises 14 residues. CDR1 is SGHRS, CDR2 YFSETQ, per germline. CDR3 region: CASSLSGGTDTQYF. In DNA, the CDR3 is TGCGCCAGCAGCTTGAGCGGGGGAACAGATACGCAGTATTTT.

The chain is built from TRBV10-3 and TRBJ2-3; possible D gene TRBD2, 5 bases. Trimming left V 4 bases short and J 1 base short, with 12 bases between. This CDR3 spans 15 amino acids. Per germline, CDR1 ENHRY and CDR2 SYGVKD. Written as DNA, the CDR3 is TGTGCCATCAGTGTCGATAGCGCCCGCACAGATACGCAGTATTTT. Translating it yields CAISVDSARTDTQYF.

This chain joins TRBV7-6 and TRBJ1-1, with unresolved D. Between the trimmed V and J ends, which lost 3 bases and 1 base, there was a span of 6 bases. In germline, CDR1 is SGHVS, CDR2 FNYEAQ. The CDR3 spans 13 residues. CDR3 in amino acids: CASSFERNTEAFF. CDR3 coding DNA: TGTGCCAGCAGCTTCGAGCGGAACACTGAAGCTTTCTTT.

The chain couples TRBV9 to TRBJ1-3, with D uncertain. Germline loops: CDR1 SGDLS, CDR2 YYNGEE. Trimming left V 0 bases short and J 0 bases short, with 7 bases between. This CDR3 spans 15 amino acids. CDR3 coding DNA: TGTGCCAGCAGCGTAGGCGGCCACTCTGGAAACACCATATATTTT. Amino acid sequence: CASSVGGHSGNTIYF. Complete variable domain (other parts from reference TRBV9 and TRBJ1-3): DSGVTQTPKHLITATGQRVTLRCSPRSGDLSVYWYQQSLDQGLQFLIQYYNGEERAKGNILERFSAQQFPDLHSELNLSSLELGDSALYFCASSVGGHSGNTIYFGEGSWLTVV.